This TCR beta chain was obtained from a study of T cell responses to AZD1222 COVID-19 vaccine (dated by TCRdb to the early 2020s). Broadly, across the study: TCR sequencing covered 230 to 250 trial participants: 207 given two doses of AZD1222 and 26 given two doses of MenACWY control vaccine. Enrollment into the trials was organized by age into subgroups of 18-55, 56-69 and 70-plus years, and those subgroups contained approximately 160, 26 and 62 TCR-sequenced participants, respectively. General study outcomes and caveats: Because no day 14 peak-response samples were available, the repertoires could be characterized only after the peak T cell response. In the small 56-69-year group, the increase in depth fell short of significance, most likely because of low power. The whole spike protein was spanned by vaccine-associated CD4 TCRs, and dominant responses were seen in regions 160-218 and 743-854. Participants were mostly white British and included more females than males, and it was suggested by the authors that clonal diversity may have been underestimated. Epitopes outside the regions mutated in the B.1.351 and B.1.1.7 variants were reportedly recognized by nearly half of the unique spike-specific TCRs. Conclusions about previously exposed vaccinees are limited because only a handful of AZD1222 recipients were SARS-CoV-2 seropositive at baseline. Spike-specific TCR breadth and depth rose significantly after two AZD1222 doses compared with day 0 and with MenACWY recipients.

The CDR3 regions of human TCRbeta chains were analyzed by immunosequencing. The authors processed their data as follows. TCRs in the repertoires were matched against a reference library of SARS-CoV-2-specific TCRs that had been generated with the MIRA antigen-specificity platform. Breadth was defined as the fraction of unique TCRs that were SARS-CoV-2-associated. Depth was defined as the fraction of total T cells that were SARS-CoV-2-associated. Each spike-specific TCR was assigned to its reactive spike region and to a CD4 or CD8 class using the MIRA data. Log10-transformed breadth and depth values were compared by one-way ANOVA with Sidak's multiple comparisons tests. TCRdb's version of the immuneACCESS table is confined to in-frame rearrangements and falls short of the full clone set. An unresolved V gene accounts for under half of the shortfall where checked; the remainder is of unknown origin. Clone size and V and J calls were adopted from that table, with D and trimming inferred from the DNA. For this sample the table gives nearly 200,000 clones, of which roughly 92% were detected only once. Roughly 1% of the sample comes from the top ten.

The time point label of this sample denotes: about 28 days (+/-7) after the second vaccine dose. AZD1222 recipients given second doses at about 4 weeks or at about 12 weeks were pooled, since spike-specific TCR depth and breadth were not found to differ between the two schedules. Vaccinee samples came from UK trials COV001 and COV002, including a single-blind randomized controlled phase 2/3 trial of AZD1222 (ChAdOx1 nCoV-19) in healthy adults. For TCRbeta chain sequencing, PBMC samples from trial participants were taken at day 0 and at day 28 after the second dose. Details on this clone: No antigen is known for it. No base-level quality is on record; no much larger clone is a single base apart.

The V end loses 1 base and the J end loses 8 bases, and a stretch of 8 bases separates them. From the cysteine up to the phenylalanine, the CDR3 has a length of 12 residues. CDR3 DNA only is kept here, 36 bases in frame from base 1. The germline V gene encodes CDR1 LGHNA and CDR2 YNFKEQ. Here the chain combines TRBV4-2 and TRBJ1-1; the D region possibly corresponds to TRBD1 (6 bases align). The sample in question was peripheral blood, obtained 28 days after the second AZD1222 dose. The clonotype comes from an adult who received the AZD1222 COVID-19 vaccine. The CDR3 in this case is CASSQGQDEAFF. The base sequence is TGTGCCAGCAGCCAAGGACAGGACGAAGCTTTCTTT.